Listed below are T cell receptor beta chains from one sample, sequenced in a study of shared clonotypes between healthy human individuals. Assay: immunoSEQ multiplex PCR; the TCRdb copy retains only in-frame clones and omits some. The data hold some 1.1 million clones, with 60% to 85% observed a single time. The sequenced sample consisted of memory CD4+ T cells from PBMCs. These receptors came from a man younger than 35 in good health. Some clones in this sample may be carry-over from other donors' samples. CDR3s include the opening cysteine and the closing phenylalanine or tryptophan. A D gene is named only where the DNA matches it firmly. For some rows the clone size is stated as once, few or many, or as a class when expanded; others skip it.

TRBV5-1	TRBJ2-1	-	-	CASSLVMSSYNEQFF	TGCGCCAGCAGCTTAGTGATGAGCTCCTACAATGAGCAGTTCTTC
TRBV19	TRBJ1-3	-	-	CASSIHGAGNTIYF	TGTGCCAGTAGTATTCACGGAGCTGGAAACACCATATATTTT
TRBV7-2	TRBJ1-1	few	-	CASSSWNEAFF	TGTGCCAGCAGCTCGTGGAATGAAGCTTTCTTT
TRBV5-4	TRBJ1-3	-	-	CASSPRSGDLSGNTIYF	TGTGCCAGCAGCCCCCGGTCCGGGGATCTCTCTGGAAACACCATATATTTT
TRBV6-5	TRBJ1-2	-	-	CASSYDPSGLMGYTF	TGTGCCAGCAGTTATGATCCCTCGGGGCTAATGGGCTACACCTTC
TRBV28	TRBJ1-1	-	TRBD1	CASRSTGTAGFEAFF	TGTGCCAGCAGATCCACCGGGACAGCCGGCTTTGAAGCTTTCTTT
TRBV5-1	TRBJ2-3	-	-	CASSLGGRGERDTQYF	TGCGCCAGCAGCTTGGGAGGCCGTGGCGAGAGGGATACGCAGTATTTT
TRBV21-1	TRBJ1-5	-	-	CASSNPKQGGSIGNQPQHF	TGTGCCAGCAGCAATCCGAAACAGGGAGGATCGATCGGCAATCAGCCCCAGCATTTT
TRBV30	TRBJ1-3	-	-	CAWSGGGNTIYF	TGTGCCTGGAGTGGAGGTGGAAACACCATATATTTT
TRBV5-1	TRBJ2-3	-	TRBD1	CASSLDPGQGANEVTTDTQYF	TGCGCCAGCAGCTTGGATCCGGGACAGGGGGCGAACGAGGTAACCACAGATACGCAGTATTTT
TRBV11-3	TRBJ2-2	once	-	CASSPEVTGELFF	TGTGCCAGCAGCCCAGAGGTAACCGGGGAGCTGTTTTTT
TRBV28	TRBJ1-4	-	-	CASRPQGVATNEKLFF	TGTGCCAGCAGACCTCAGGGTGTTGCAACTAATGAAAAACTGTTTTTT
TRBV5-1	TRBJ2-2	-	-	CASRQDTGELFF	TGCGCCAGCAGACAGGACACCGGGGAGCTGTTTTTT
TRBV9	TRBJ1-1	-	-	CASSVATNTEAFF	TGTGCCAGCAGCGTAGCCACGAACACTGAAGCTTTCTTT
TRBV19	TRBJ2-2	-	-	CASSMGNTGELFF	TGTGCCAGTAGTATGGGGAACACCGGGGAGCTGTTTTTT
TRBV27	TRBJ2-5	-	TRBD1	CASRGTGRETQYF	TGTGCCAGCAGGGGGACAGGGCGAGAGACCCAGTACTTC